The entry below describes one T cell receptor beta chain. Profiled with immunoSEQ multiplex PCR; TCRdb holds only in-frame clones, not every one. The sample lists 80,000 to 95,000 clones, nearly 95% occurring once. The data derive from a study of technical replicates of blood from a few donors. This CDR3 contains 13 residues. Trimming left V 5 bases short and J 6 bases short, with 11 bases between. Germline V gene lookup returns CDR1 MNHNY and CDR2 SVGAGI (reference sequence). This receptor was taken from a human donor in good health. The sample was T cells isolated from PBMCs. The V gene is TRBV6-6, the J gene TRBJ1-5; perhaps TRBD1 as D (5 bases). The CDR3 DNA follows: TGTGCCAGCAGTCCCTCTGACAGTCAGCCCCAGCATTTT. This sequence encodes CASSPSDSQPQHF.